This TCR beta chain was identified in a study of blood T cells in healthy people across ages. Study-level background: Per two T cells, about one barcoded beta molecule was captured through template switching.

This clonotype was recorded a few times. Deletions cut 6 bases from V and 0 bases from J, with 12 bases between. CDR1 is MNHNS and CDR2 is SASEGT in the germline V gene. This CDR3 spans 15 amino acids. Using a J-beta primer mix together with a sample-barcoded 5' primer, a second PCR was run for roughly 7 to 11 cycles. TCRdb re-called the 5' RACE reads with MiXCR, one entry per CDR3 protein. The repertoire holds under 2 million distinct CDR3 sequences, with approximately 32% as singletons. RNA extraction gave at least 5.5 micrograms of total RNA per sample. The receptor comes from a woman aged 25-40 years in good health. The sample comprised blood. The V call is TRBV6-1, the J call TRBJ2-1, with D hard to call. CDR3 in DNA: TGTGCCAGCAGATCGCGCGGAAGCTCCTACAATGAGCAGTTCTTC. Residues: CASRSRGSSYNEQFF.